A single sample is the source of the 23 T cell receptor beta chains below, sequenced in a study of monozygotic twins with inflammatory bowel disease. Reanalyzing the 5' RACE reads, TCRdb keeps one entry per CDR3 protein, without DNA. The record lists about 350,000 distinct CDR3 sequences, of which the ten most abundant hold approximately 2%. The sample consisted of blood. These receptors all stem from a human donor with ulcerative colitis or Crohn's disease, or a healthy co-twin of an affected twin (not recorded which).

The rearrangement uses TRBV7-2 and TRBJ1-4. CDR3 size: 15 residues. Germline assignment: CDR1 SGHTA and CDR2 FQGNSA. The CDR3 sequence: CASSLAGSGNEKLFF.

V usage is TRBV20-1 and J usage is TRBJ1-2; without DNA, the TCRdb call of TRBD1 cannot be checked. The CDR3 covers 12 residues. Germline loops: CDR1 DFQATT, CDR2 SNEGSKA (reference sequence). CDR3 residues: CSARDRGFLYTF.

The chain uses TRBV20-1 and TRBJ2-3; the D call from TCRdb, TRBD1, cannot be confirmed without DNA. Germline CDR1 reads DFQATT; CDR2 reads SNEGSKA (reference sequence). The CDR3 loop spans 15 amino acids. Here the CDR3 reads CSARPQQQNTDTQYF.

This chain connects TRBV28 to TRBJ2-7; TCRdb indicates TRBD2, and absent DNA this call remains unverified. The length of the CDR3 is 12 residues. Germline V gene lookup returns CDR1 MDHEN and CDR2 SYDVKM. CDR3 region: CASSFGGGEQYF. Full variable domain (remainder filled in from reference TRBV28 and TRBJ2-7): DVKVTQSSRYLVKRTGEKVFLECVQDMDHENMFWYRQDPGLGLRLIYFSYDVKMKEKGDIPEGYSVSREKKERFSLILESASTNQTSMYLCASSFGGGEQYFGPGTRLTVT.

The chain carries TRBV6-5 and TRBJ2-3; without DNA, the TCRdb call of TRBD1 cannot be checked. The length of the CDR3 is 16 residues. Germline-derived CDR1 and CDR2 are MNHEY and SVGAGI. CDR3 loop: CASSYPPGQMADTQYF.

The rearrangement links TRBV27 to TRBJ1-5. This CDR3 contains 14 residues. The V gene's germline CDR1 is MNHEY and CDR2 SMNVEV (reference sequence). CDR3 loop: CASSLESRGQPQHF.

The chain joins TRBV7-9 to TRBJ1-4. From germline, CDR1 is SEHNR and CDR2 FQNEAQ (reference sequence). The CDR3 runs to 16 residues. CDR3 in amino acids: CASSLVGFETNEKLFF.

The chain couples TRBV18 to TRBJ1-2. CDR1 is KGHSH and CDR2 is LQKENI in the germline V gene. The CDR3 runs to 14 residues. Here the CDR3 reads CASSPPGVNYGYTF.

The rearrangement links TRBV12-3 or TRBV12-4 to TRBJ2-1; the D call from TCRdb, TRBD1, cannot be confirmed without DNA. The CDR3 consists of 13 residues. The CDR3 protein is CASTQQGYNEQFF.

The chain links TRBV5-1 to TRBJ2-7; lacking DNA, the TRBD1 call made by TCRdb goes unchecked. The CDR3 is made up of 13 amino acids. Germline CDR1 SGHRS, CDR2 YFSETQ. This CDR3 is CASSPRDRGQQYF.

The rearrangement uses TRBV2 and TRBJ2-2; absent DNA, TCRdb's TRBD1 call cannot be checked. This CDR3 contains 14 residues. CDR1 SNHLY and CDR2 FYNNEI come from the germline V gene. The CDR3 protein is CASGGDRNTGELFF.

This chain uses TRBV29-1 with TRBJ2-7; TCRdb's D gene call, TRBD2, goes unchecked for lack of DNA. The CDR3 extends over 15 amino acids. Germline assignment: CDR1 SQVTM and CDR2 ANQGSEA. CDR3 sequence: CSVEFQLAGNYEQYF.

The chain employs TRBV5-1 and TRBJ1-5; TCRdb's D call, TRBD1, is unchecked because there is no DNA. Per germline, CDR1 SGHRS and CDR2 YFSETQ. CDR3 length: 14 residues. The CDR3 protein is CASSLAWGSQPQHF.

V usage is TRBV3-1 and J usage is TRBJ2-3; checking the TCRdb D call of TRBD1 is not possible without DNA. Germline values: CDR1 LGHDT, CDR2 YNNKEL (reference sequence). This CDR3 is 15 amino acids long. CDR3 protein: CASSQSDGATDTQYF.

The rearrangement uses TRBV6-1 and TRBJ1-5; the TCRdb D gene call, TRBD1, has no DNA to confirm it. CDR3 length equals 15 residues. Germline assignment: CDR1 MNHNS and CDR2 SASEGT. CDR3 in amino acids: CASRMDRGNNQPQHF.

The chain carries TRBV12-3 or TRBV12-4 and TRBJ1-5; TCRdb proposes TRBD1, but this gene call is untestable without DNA. The CDR3 length is 16 residues. This chain's CDR3 is CASSFGAGGHNQPQHF.

This chain connects TRBV12-3 or TRBV12-4 to TRBJ2-7; TCRdb's assignment of TRBD2 cannot be checked, as there is no DNA. The CDR3 runs to 13 residues. This CDR3 is CASSRGLFYEQYF.

This chain uses TRBV5-1 with TRBJ2-5. Germline loops: CDR1 SGHRS, CDR2 YFSETQ. This CDR3 comprises 16 residues. The CDR3: CASSFSRGGNQETQYF.

The CDR3 here is CAWREGLAGTSYQETQYF. V is TRBV30 and J is TRBJ2-5; with no DNA, the TCRdb D assignment of TRBD2 cannot be verified. The CDR3 covers 18 residues. Germline loops: CDR1 GTSNPN, CDR2 SVGIG (reference sequence).

The chain links TRBV6-5 to TRBJ1-1; with no DNA, the TCRdb D assignment of TRBD1 cannot be verified. Germline CDR1 is MNHEY and CDR2 is SVGAGI. The CDR3 contains 13 residues. The CDR3 reads CASSDRGGGEAFF.

This chain joins TRBV12-3 or TRBV12-4 and TRBJ2-1. The CDR3 has 12 residues. CDR3 protein: CASSPNSDEQFF.

V usage is TRBV5-6 and J usage is TRBJ2-1; TCRdb picks TRBD1, but there is no DNA to check that call. Germline V gene data show CDR1 as SGHDT and CDR2 as YYEEEE. The CDR3 is 12 residues long. The CDR3 sequence: CASSLGGDEQFF.

The chain recombines TRBV19 with TRBJ2-1. Germline V gene lookup returns CDR1 LNHDA and CDR2 SQIVND (reference sequence). The CDR3 runs 14 residues. CDR3: CASNSGATYNEQFF.